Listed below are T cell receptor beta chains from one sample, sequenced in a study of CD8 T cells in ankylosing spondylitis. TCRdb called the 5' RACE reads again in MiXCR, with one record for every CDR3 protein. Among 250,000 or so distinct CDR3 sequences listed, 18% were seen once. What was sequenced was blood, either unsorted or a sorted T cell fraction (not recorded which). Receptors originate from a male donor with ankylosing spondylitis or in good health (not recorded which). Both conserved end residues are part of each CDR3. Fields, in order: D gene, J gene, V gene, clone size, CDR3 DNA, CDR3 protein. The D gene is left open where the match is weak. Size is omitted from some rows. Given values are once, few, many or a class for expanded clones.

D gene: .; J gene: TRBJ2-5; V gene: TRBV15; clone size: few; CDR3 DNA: TGTGCCACCAGCAGAGAAAGTAGGTTGAGCGCCACGTACCAAGAGACCCAGTACTTC; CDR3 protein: CATSRESRLSATYQETQYF
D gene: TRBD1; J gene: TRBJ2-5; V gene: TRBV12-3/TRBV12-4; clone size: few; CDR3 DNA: TGTGCCAGCAGTCCCACGCTGGGACAGGGCTATCAAGAGACCCAGTACTTC; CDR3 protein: CASSPTLGQGYQETQYF
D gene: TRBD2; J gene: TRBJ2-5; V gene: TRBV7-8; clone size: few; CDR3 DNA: TGTGCCAGCAGCCAAGCTTGGGTGCGGGAGCAAGAGACCCAGTACTTC; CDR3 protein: CASSQAWVREQETQYF
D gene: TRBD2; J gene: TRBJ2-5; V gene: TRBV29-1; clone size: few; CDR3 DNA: TGCAGCGTTGATGGTACTAGCGGATTCTCACCACAAGAGACCCAGTACTTC; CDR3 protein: CSVDGTSGFSPQETQYF
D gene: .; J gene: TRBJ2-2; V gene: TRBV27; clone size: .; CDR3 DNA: TGTGCCAGCAGTGCCTTGGGAGGTCGGAACACCGGGGAGCTGTTTTTT; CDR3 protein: CASSALGGRNTGELFF
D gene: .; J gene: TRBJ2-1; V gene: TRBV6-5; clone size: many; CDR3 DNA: TGTGCCAGCAGTTACTTTGGGGGCGCCGCCTACAATGAGCAGTTCTTC; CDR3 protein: CASSYFGGAAYNEQFF
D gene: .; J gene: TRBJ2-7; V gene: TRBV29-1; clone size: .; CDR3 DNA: TGCAGCGTTGTAGTGAACGGTAACTCCTACGAGCAGTACTTC; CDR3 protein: CSVVVNGNSYEQYF
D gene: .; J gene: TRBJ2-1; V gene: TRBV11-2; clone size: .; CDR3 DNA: TGTGCCAGCAGCTTAGCCTTCGGCGACTCCTACAATGAGCAGTTCTTC; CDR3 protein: CASSLAFGDSYNEQFF
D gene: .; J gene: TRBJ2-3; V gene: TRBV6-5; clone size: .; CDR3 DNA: TGTGCCAGCAGTTATTCGGCGGGTAGGGCAGATTCGCAGTATTTT; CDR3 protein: CASSYSAGRADSQYF
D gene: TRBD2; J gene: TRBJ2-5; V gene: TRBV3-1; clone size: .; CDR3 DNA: TGTGCCAGCAGCCAAGAGAGGCTAGCGGGAGGGGATTTGGAGACCCAGTACTTC; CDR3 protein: CASSQERLAGGDLETQYF
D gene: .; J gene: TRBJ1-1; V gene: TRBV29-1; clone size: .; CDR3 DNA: TGCAGCGCTACGACCGTGAACACTGAAGCTTTCTTT; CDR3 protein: CSATTVNTEAFF
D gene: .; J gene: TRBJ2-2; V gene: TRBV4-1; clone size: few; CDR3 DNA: TGCGCCAGCAGCCAAGAATCCGCCGGGGCCGGGGAGCTGTTTTTT; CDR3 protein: CASSQESAGAGELFF
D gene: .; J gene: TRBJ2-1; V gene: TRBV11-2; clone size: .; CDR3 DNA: TGTGCCAGCAGCCGCGCGGGGCGGGACCATTCCTATGATGAGCAGTTCTTC; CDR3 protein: CASSRAGRDHSYDEQFF
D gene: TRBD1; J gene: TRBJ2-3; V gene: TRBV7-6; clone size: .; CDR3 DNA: TGTGCCAGCAGCTCCCAGACAGGGAAAAGCACAGATACGCAGTATTTT; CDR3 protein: CASSSQTGKSTDTQYF
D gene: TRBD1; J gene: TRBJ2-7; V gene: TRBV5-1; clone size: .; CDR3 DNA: TGCGCCAGCAGCTGGGGACAGGGAGCTGACGAGCAGTACTTC; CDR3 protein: CASSWGQGADEQYF
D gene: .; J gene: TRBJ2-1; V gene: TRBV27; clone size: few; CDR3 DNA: TGTGCCAGCAGTTTTAACTCCAACAGGGTTAGCTCCTACAATGAGCAGTTCTTC; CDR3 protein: CASSFNSNRVSSYNEQFF
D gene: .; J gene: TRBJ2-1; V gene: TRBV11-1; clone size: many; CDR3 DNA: TGTGCCAGCAGCCCGGACAATGAGCAGTTCTTC; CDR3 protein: CASSPDNEQFF
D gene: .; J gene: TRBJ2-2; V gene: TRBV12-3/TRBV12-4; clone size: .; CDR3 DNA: TGTGCCAGCAGTACCTCCGGGCCCAGCACCGGGGAGCTGTTTTTT; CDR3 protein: CASSTSGPSTGELFF
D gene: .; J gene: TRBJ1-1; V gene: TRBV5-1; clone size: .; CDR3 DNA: TGCGCCAGCCGAGCGTCAGGCTCTGAAGCTTTCTTT; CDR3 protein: CASRASGSEAFF
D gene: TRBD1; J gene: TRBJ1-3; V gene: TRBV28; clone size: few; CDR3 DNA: TGTGCCAGCAGTGCGACGACAGGGGGGGTTGGAAACACCATATATTTT; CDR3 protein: CASSATTGGVGNTIYF
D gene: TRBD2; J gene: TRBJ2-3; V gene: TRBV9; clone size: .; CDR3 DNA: TGTGCCAGCAGCATAGCCGGAGCGGGAGGAAGCACAGATACGCAGTATTTT; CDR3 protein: CASSIAGAGGSTDTQYF
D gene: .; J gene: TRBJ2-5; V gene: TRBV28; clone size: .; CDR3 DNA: .; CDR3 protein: CASSFFGQSQETQYF
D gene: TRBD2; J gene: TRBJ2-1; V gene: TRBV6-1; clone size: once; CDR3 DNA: TGTGCCAGCAGTCCTCCTAGCGGCCCCTACAATGAGCAGTTCTTC; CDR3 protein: CASSPPSGPYNEQFF
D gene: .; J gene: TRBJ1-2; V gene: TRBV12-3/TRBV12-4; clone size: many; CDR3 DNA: TGTGCCAGCAGTGGTGGGCGAGGACCGCCCAGGGTATATGGCTACACCTTC; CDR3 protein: CASSGGRGPPRVYGYTF
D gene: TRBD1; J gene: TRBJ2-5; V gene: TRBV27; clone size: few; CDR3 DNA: TGTGCCAGCAGTTTACTGGGGACAGGGGTGGAGGAGACCCAGTACTTC; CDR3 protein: CASSLLGTGVEETQYF
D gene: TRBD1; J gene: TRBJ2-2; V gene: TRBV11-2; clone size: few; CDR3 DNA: TGTGCCAGCAGCTTCTGGACAGGGAAGACCGGGGAGCTGTTTTTT; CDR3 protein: CASSFWTGKTGELFF
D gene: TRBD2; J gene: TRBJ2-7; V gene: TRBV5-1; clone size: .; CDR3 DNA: TGCGCCAGCAGCTTTGGGCCTAGCGGGAGCGAGCAGTACTTC; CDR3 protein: CASSFGPSGSEQYF
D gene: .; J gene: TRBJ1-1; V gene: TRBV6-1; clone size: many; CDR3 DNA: TGTGCCAGCAGTCCATCAGGGGTGCACACTGAAGCTTTCTTT; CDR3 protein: CASSPSGVHTEAFF
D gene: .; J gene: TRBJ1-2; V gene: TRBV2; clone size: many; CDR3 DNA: TGTGCCAGCGGGAGGGACCGCGTCAACTATGGCTACACCTTC; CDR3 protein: CASGRDRVNYGYTF
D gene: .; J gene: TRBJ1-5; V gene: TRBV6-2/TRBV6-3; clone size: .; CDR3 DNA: TGTGCCAGCAGTCACTACCCCGATAGCAATCAGCCCCAGCATTTT; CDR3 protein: CASSHYPDSNQPQHF
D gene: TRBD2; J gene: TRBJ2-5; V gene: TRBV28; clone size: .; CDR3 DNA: TGTGCCAGCAGTATAGAGGGGACTAGCGGAGGGGTTACGACCCAGTACTTC; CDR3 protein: CASSIEGTSGGVTTQYF
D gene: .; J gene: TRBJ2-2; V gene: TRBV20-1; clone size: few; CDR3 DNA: TGCAGTGCTATCCGGACAGTGAACACCGGGGAGCTGTTTTTT; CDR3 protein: CSAIRTVNTGELFF
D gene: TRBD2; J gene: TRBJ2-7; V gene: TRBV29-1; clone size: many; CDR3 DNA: TGCAGCGGAATGGCGGGAGGCCGGGACGAGCAGTACTTC; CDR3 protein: CSGMAGGRDEQYF
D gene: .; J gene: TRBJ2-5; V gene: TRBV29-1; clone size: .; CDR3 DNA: TGCGGCACCCAAGGGTACTTAATTGACCTAAAGAGAGGGAGCACCCAGAACTTC; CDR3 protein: CGTQGYLIDLKRGSTQNF
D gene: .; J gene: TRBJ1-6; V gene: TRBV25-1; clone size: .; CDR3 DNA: TGTGCCAGCAGTGATCCGGGTCCCTGGGATTCACCCCTCCACTTT; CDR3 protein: CASSDPGPWDSPLHF
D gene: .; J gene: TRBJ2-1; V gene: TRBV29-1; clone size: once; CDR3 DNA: TGCAGCGTTGAAGGTTTAGGGACGGGGGAGCAGTTCTTC; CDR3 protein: CSVEGLGTGEQFF
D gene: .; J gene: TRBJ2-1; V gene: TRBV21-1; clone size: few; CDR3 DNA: TGTGCCAGAATATCCACCCCGGCGGGAGACAATGAGCAGTTCTTC; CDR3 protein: CARISTPAGDNEQFF
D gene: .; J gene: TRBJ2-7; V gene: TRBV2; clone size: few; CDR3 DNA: TGTGCCAGCAGTGAACGGGGGTACGAGCAGTACTTC; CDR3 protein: CASSERGYEQYF
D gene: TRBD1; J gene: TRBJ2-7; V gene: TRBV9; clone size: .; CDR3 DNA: TGTGCCAGCAGCGTAGGCGCAGGGGGCGTCTACGAGCAGTACTTC; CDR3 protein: CASSVGAGGVYEQYF
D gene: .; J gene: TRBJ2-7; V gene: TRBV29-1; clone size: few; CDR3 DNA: TGCAGCGTTGAAGAGAGTGGAGCCTACGAGCAGTACTTC; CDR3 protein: CSVEESGAYEQYF
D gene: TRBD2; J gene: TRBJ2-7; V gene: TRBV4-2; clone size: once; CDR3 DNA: TGTGCCAGCAGCCAAGATTCGGGAGGCGGGAGTGCCTACGAGCGGTACTTC; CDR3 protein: CASSQDSGGGSAYERYF
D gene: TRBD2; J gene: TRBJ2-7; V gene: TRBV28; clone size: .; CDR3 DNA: TGTGCCAGCAGTTTCTCGGGAGGGGGGTACGAGCAGTACTTC; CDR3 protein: CASSFSGGGYEQYF
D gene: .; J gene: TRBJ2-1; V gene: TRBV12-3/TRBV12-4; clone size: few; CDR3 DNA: TGTGCCAGCACCTCCCGGTATGGGACCAATGAGCAGTTCTTC; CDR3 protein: CASTSRYGTNEQFF
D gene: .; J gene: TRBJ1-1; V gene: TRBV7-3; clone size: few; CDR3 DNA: TGTGCCAGCAGCCCGGGTTCGAACACTGAAGCTTTCTTT; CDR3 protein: CASSPGSNTEAFF
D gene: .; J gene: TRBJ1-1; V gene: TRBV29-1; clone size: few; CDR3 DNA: TGCAGCGTTGAAGTGGTTGAAGCTTTCTTT; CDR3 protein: CSVEVVEAFF
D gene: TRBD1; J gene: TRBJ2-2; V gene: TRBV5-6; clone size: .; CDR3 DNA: TGTGCCACACGGGACAGTAAAAACACCGGGGAGCTGTTTTTT; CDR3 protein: CATRDSKNTGELFF
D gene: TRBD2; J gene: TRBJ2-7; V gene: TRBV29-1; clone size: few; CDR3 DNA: TGCAGCGTTGACGTTGGCGGGAGGGGATACGAGCAGTACTTC; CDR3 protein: CSVDVGGRGYEQYF
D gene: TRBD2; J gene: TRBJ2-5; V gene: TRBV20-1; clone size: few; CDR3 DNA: TGCAGTGCTAGGGAATCCGGGGGGGAGACCCAGTACTTC; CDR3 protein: CSARESGGETQYF
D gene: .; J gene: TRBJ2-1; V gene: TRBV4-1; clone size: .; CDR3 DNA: TGCGCCAGCAGCCTGAGGACTTTTTACAATGAGCAGTTCTTC; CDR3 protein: CASSLRTFYNEQFF
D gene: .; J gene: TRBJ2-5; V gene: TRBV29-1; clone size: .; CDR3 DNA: TGCAGCGTTGAAGATCTGGGCGGAACCCAAGAGACCCAGTACTTC; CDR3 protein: CSVEDLGGTQETQYF
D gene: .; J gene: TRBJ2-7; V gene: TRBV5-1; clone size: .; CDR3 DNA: TGCGCCAGCGGCCCTGGGCCCTACGAGCAGTACTTC; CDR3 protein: CASGPGPYEQYF
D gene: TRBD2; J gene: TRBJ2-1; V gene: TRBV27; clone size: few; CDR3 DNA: TGTGCCAGCAGTTTCCGCCGGGAGGGCCTACGTTTGATTCATGAGCAGTTCTTC; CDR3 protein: CASSFRREGLRLIHEQFF
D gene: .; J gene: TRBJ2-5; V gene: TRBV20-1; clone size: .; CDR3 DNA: TGCAGTGCTAGTCCAAAGTATAGGAAGGAGACCCAGTACTTC; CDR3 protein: CSASPKYRKETQYF
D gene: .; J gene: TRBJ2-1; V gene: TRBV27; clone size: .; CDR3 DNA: TGTGCCAGCGGCTCCCGGGGAGGGGGCGCTTCATTCTCCTACAATGAGCAGTTCTTC; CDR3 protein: CASGSRGGGASFSYNEQFF
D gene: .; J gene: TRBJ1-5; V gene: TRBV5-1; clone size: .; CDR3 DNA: TGCGCCAGCAGCTTGGAGGACAGTAGCAATCAGCCCCAGCATTTT; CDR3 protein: CASSLEDSSNQPQHF
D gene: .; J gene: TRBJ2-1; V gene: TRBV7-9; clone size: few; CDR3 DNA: TGTGCCAGCAGCTTAGGGCCCACTGGGGCGGGGCAGTTCTTC; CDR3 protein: CASSLGPTGAGQFF
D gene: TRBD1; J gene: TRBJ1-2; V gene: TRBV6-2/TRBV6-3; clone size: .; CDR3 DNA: TGTGCCAGCAGTCGACAGGGGCCGAACTATGGCTACACCTTC; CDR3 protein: CASSRQGPNYGYTF
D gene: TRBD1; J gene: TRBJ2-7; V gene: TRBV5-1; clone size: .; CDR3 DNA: TGCGCCAGCAGCTTCGGGACAGGGACCGAGCAGTACTTC; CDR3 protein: CASSFGTGTEQYF
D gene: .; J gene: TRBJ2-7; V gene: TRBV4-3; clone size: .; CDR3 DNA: TGCGCCAGCAGCCAAGAAGGCTACTCCTACGAGCAGTACTTC; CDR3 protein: CASSQEGYSYEQYF
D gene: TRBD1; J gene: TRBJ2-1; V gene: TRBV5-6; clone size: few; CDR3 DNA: TGTGCCAGCAGCCCCGGACAGGGTTTGGACAATGAGCAGTTCTTC; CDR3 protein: CASSPGQGLDNEQFF